This TCR beta chain was obtained from a study of T-cell reconstitution after alpha-beta-depleted transplantation in children. Study-level results: Some patients owed their high day-60 TCRbeta diversity to surviving recipient T cells and thymic progenitors. At the one-year point after transplant, T-cell counts and TCRbeta diversity were found to come mostly from T cells that had been newly produced.

A note on this clonotype: Its target is unknown.

V lost 4 bases to trimming and J lost 6 bases; unmatched junction nucleotides: 5. Germline V lookup: CDR1 SGHDT, CDR2 YYEEEE. The CDR3 covers 14 residues. Preparation of the TCRbeta library was carried out with unique molecular identifiers. TCRdb reanalysed the PCR reads using MiXCR and keeps one entry per CDR3 protein. Counted here are approximately 500,000 distinct CDR3 sequences, 10% occurring once; the ten biggest clones make up 2% to 2.5%. The rearrangement links TRBV5-6 to TRBJ2-7; TRBD1 matches at 12 bases. The receptor's source is a child under 10 years old with inherited bone marrow failure, due to receive a stem cell transplant. Here the sequenced sample was PBMCs, taken before TCRalphabeta/CD19-depleted stem cell transplant. CDR3 DNA sequence: TGTGCCAGCAGCCCCGGGACAGGGGGCGCCGAGCAGTACTTC. It specifies CASSPGTGGAEQYF.